This TCR beta chain emerged from a study of blood T cell repertoires in COVID-19. Study as a whole: The origin of the acute and convalescent COVID-19 samples was the United States, Italy and Spain. From T cells, B-cell-depleted T cells, or PBMCs came the material, which was cDNA or gDNA.

Under the authors' procedure: Amplifying reference gene primers gave estimates of nucleated cell counts. The repertoire was sequenced with immunoSEQ multiplex PCR; TCRdb's copy has only in-frame clones and lacks some. That table supplies the V and J calls and clone size; D and trimming were determined from the DNA. This table holds around 94,000 clones, 80% found once. This clone was seen a single time. The germline V gene encodes CDR1 KGHDR and CDR2 SFDVKD. V lost 4 bases to trimming and J lost 2 bases; unmatched junction nucleotides: 9. The CDR3 runs to 16 residues. The rearrangement uses TRBV24-1 and TRBJ2-7; 8 bases align to TRBD1. Sequencing used peripheral blood. The receptor's source is a human donor in a cohort sampled during active COVID-19. The CDR3 is CATSDSPGTGPYEQYF. As DNA, the CDR3 is TGTGCCACCAGTGACTCCCCCGGGACAGGCCCCTACGAGCAGTACTTC.